This TCR beta chain was sequenced for a study of blood T cell repertoires in COVID-19. About the research overall: COVID-19 samples collected from the United States, Italy and Spain covered acute and convalescent phases. Sources were T cells, B-cell-depleted T cells, or PBMCs; the material itself was cDNA or gDNA.

With 3 bases clipped from V and 16 bases from J, the junction kept 6 bases outside the gene matches. The CDR3 extends over 12 amino acids. Per germline, CDR1 SEHNR and CDR2 FQNEAQ (reference sequence). As handled by the study authors: Amplified reference gene primers provided the basis for estimating nucleated cell counts. The protocol was immunoSEQ multiplex PCR, while the TCRdb copy is restricted to in-frame clones and leaves out a portion. The DNA was the basis for D and trimming; V, J and clone size are from that table. Here the sample spans roughly 190,000 clones, about nine tenths being singletons.

The TCR was taken from a young man with acute or convalescent COVID-19. The source material was peripheral blood. The rearrangement links TRBV7-9 to TRBJ2-1; the match to TRBD1 covers 10 bases. CDR3 nucleotides: TGTGCCAGCAGCTTCGACAGGGGGCGAAATTTCTTC. This codes for CASSFDRGRNFF.